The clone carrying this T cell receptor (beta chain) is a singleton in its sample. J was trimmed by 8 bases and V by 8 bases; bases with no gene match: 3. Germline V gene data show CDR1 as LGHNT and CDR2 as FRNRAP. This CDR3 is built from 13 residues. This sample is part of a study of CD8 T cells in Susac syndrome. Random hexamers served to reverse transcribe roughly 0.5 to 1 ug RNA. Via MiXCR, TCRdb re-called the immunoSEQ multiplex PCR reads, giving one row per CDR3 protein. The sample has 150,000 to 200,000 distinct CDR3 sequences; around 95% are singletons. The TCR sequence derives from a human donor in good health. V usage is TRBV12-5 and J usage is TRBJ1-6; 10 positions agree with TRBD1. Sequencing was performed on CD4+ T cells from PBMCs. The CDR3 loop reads CASWGQGYSPLHF. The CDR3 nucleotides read TGTGCTAGTTGGGGACAGGGGTATTCACCCCTCCACTTT.